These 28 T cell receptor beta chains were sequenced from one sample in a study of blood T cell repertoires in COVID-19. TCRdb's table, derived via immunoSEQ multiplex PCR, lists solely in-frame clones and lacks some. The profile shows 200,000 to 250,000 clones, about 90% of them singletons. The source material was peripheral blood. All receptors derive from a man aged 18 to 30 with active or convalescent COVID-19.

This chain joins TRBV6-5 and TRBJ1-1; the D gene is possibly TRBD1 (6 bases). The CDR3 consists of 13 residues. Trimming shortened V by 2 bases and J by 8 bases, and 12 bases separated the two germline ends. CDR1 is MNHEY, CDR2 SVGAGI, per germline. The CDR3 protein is CASSYDRLLEAFF. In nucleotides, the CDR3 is TGTGCCAGCAGTTACGACAGGTTGCTGGAAGCTTTCTTT.

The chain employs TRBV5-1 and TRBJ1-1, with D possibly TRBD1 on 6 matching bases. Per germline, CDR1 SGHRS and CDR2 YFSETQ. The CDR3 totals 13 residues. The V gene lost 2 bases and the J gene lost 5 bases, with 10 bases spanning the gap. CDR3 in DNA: TGCGCCAGCAGCTTTGGGGGCACGACTGAAGCTTTCTTT. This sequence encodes CASSFGGTTEAFF.

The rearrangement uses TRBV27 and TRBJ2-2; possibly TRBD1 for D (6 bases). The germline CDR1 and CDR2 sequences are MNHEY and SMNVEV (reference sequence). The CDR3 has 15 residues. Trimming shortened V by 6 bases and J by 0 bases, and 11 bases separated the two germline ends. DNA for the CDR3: TGTGCCAGCAGGAATAGGGGGTCGAACACCGGGGAGCTGTTTTTT. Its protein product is CASRNRGSNTGELFF.

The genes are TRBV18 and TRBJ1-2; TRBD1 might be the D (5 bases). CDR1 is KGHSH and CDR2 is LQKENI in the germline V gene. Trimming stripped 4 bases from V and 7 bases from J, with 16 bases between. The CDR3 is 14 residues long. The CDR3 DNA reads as TGTGCCAGCTCACTACAGGCACCGTTTTTTGGCTACACCTTC. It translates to CASSLQAPFFGYTF.

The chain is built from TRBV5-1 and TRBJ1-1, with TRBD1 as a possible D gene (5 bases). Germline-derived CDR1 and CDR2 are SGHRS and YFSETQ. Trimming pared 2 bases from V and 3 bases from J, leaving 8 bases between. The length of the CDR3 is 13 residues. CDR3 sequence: CASSFSGHTEAFF. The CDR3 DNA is TGCGCCAGCAGCTTTTCAGGGCACACTGAAGCTTTCTTT.

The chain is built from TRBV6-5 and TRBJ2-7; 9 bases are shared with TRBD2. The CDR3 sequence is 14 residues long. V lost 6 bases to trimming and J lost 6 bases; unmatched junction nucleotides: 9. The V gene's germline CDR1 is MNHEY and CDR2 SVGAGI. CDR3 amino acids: CASRISGRRGEQYF. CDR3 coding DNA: TGTGCCAGCAGGATTAGCGGGAGAAGGGGCGAGCAGTACTTC.

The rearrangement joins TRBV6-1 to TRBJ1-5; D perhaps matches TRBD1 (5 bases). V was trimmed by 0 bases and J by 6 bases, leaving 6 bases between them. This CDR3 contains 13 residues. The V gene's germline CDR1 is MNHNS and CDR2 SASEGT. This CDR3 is CASSEAGVQPQHF. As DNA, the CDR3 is TGTGCCAGCAGTGAAGCAGGGGTTCAGCCCCAGCATTTT.

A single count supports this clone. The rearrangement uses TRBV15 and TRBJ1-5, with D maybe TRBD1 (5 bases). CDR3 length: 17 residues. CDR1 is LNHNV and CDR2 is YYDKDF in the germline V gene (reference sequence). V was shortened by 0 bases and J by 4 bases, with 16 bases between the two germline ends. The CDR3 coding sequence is TGTGCCACCAGCAGAGAGGTTAAGGGGTTAAGTAATCAGCCCCAGCATTTT. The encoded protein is CATSREVKGLSNQPQHF.

CDR3 DNA: TGCGCCAGCAGCGTCCGGACAGGGGGCGTGACCGGGGAGCTGTTTTTT. Its protein is CASSVRTGGVTGELFF. J is TRBJ2-2 and V is TRBV5-1; 11 bases align to TRBD1. Germline CDR1 SGHRS, CDR2 YFSETQ. Trimming removed 4 bases from V and 5 bases from J; junction bases left unmatched: 7. The CDR3 spans 16 residues.

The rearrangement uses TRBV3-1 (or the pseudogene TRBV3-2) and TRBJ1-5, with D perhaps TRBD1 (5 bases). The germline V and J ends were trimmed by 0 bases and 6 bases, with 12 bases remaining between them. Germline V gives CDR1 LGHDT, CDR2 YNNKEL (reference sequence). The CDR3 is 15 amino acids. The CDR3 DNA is TGTGCCAGCAGCCAAGACAGGGTATCAGGTCAGCCCCAGCATTTT. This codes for CASSQDRVSGQPQHF.

CDR3 in DNA: TGCGCCAGCAGCCAAGAAAGGTCGAAAGGGAGCATTCAGTACTTC. It encodes CASSQERSKGSIQYF. J is TRBJ2-4 and V is TRBV4-3, with D possibly TRBD2 on 5 matching bases. The CDR3 is 15 residues long. V was clipped by 0 bases and J by 9 bases, with 15 bases between them. Germline V lookup: CDR1 LGHNA, CDR2 YSLEER.

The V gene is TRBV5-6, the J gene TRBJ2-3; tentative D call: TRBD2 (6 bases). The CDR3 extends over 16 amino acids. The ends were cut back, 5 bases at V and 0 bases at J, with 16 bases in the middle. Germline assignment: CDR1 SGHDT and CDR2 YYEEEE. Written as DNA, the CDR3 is TGTGCCAGCAGTATAGAGCCGGGACTGAGCACAGATACGCAGTATTTT. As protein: CASSIEPGLSTDTQYF.

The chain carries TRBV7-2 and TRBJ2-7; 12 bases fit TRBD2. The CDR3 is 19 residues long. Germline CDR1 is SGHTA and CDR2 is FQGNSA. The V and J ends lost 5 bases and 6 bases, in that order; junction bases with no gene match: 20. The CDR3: CASSTHLRTSGTARAEQYF. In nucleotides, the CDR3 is TGTGCCAGCAGCACCCACCTCAGGACTAGCGGGACGGCCCGGGCCGAGCAGTACTTC.

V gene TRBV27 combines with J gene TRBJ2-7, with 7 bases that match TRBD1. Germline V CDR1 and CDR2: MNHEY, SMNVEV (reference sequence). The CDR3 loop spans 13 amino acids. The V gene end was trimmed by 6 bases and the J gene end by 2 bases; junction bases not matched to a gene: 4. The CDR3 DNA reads TGTGCCAGCAGGCGACAGGGTGCCTACGAGCAGTACTTC. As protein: CASRRQGAYEQYF.

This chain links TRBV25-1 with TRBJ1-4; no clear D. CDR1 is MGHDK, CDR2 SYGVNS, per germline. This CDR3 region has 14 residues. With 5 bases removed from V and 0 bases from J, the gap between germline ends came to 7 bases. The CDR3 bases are TGTGCCAGCAGTCTGCAGGCAACTAATGAAAAACTGTTTTTT. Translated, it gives CASSLQATNEKLFF.

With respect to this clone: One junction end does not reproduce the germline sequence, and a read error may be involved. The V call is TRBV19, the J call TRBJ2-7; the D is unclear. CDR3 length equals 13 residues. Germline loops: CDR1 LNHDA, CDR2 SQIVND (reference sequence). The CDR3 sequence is CASSNIISNEQYF. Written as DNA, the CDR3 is TGTGCCAGTAGTAACATTATCTCCAACGAGCAGTACTTC.

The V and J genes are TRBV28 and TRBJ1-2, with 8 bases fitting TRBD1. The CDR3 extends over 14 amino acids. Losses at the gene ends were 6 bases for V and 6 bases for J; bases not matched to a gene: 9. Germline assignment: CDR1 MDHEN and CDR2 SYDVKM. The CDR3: CASSLRQGSDGYTF. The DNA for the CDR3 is TGTGCCAGCAGCCTCCGACAGGGGAGCGATGGCTACACCTTC.

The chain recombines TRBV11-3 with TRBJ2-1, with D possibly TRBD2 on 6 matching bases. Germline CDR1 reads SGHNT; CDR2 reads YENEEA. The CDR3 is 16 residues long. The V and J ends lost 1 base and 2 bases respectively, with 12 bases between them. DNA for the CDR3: TGTGCCAGCAGCTTAGGTTTTAGCGGTCCCTACAATGAGCAGTTCTTC. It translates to CASSLGFSGPYNEQFF.

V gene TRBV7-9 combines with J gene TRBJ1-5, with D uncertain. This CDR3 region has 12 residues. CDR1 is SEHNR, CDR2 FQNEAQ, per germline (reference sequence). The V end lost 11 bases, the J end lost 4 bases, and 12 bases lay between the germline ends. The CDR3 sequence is CAGRNGNQPQHF. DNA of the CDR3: TGTGCCGGCCGAAACGGGAATCAGCCCCAGCATTTT.

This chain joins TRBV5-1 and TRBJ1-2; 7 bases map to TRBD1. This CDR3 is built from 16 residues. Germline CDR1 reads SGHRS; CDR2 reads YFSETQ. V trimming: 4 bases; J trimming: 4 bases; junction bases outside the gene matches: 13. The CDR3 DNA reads TGCGCCAGCAGCCCTAACCCTTCGACAGGGACCTATGGCTACACCTTC. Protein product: CASSPNPSTGTYGYTF.

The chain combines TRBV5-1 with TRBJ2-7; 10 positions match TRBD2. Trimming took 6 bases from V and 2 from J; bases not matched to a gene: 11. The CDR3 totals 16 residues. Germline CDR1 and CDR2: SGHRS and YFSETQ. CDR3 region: CASNLASGRAPYEQYF. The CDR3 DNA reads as TGCGCCAGCAACCTCGCAAGCGGGAGGGCCCCCTACGAGCAGTACTTC.

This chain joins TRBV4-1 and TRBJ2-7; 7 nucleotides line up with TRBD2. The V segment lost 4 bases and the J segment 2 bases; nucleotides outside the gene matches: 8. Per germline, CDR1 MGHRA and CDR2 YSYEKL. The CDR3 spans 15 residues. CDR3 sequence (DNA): TGCGCCAGCAGCCTAGCCGGGACTACCACCTACGAGCAGTACTTC. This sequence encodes CASSLAGTTTYEQYF.

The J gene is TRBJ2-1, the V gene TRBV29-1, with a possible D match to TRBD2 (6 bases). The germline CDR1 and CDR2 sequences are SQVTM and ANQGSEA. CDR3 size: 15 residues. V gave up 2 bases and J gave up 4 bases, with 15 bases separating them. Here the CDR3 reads CSVEKFRGAYNEQFF. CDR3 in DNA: TGCAGCGTTGAAAAGTTTCGCGGGGCTTACAATGAGCAGTTCTTC.

CDR3 loop: CASSLGGKYDEQYF. The DNA of the CDR3 is TGTGCCAGCAGCTTAGGAGGGAAATACGACGAGCAGTACTTC. The chain joins TRBV7-6 to TRBJ2-7; possible D gene TRBD2, 5 bases. The CDR3 spans 14 residues. CDR1 is SGHVS, CDR2 FNYEAQ, per germline. The V end lost 1 base, the J end lost 5 bases, and 12 bases lay between the germline ends.

The CDR3 DNA reads as TGTGCCAGCAGCTTGGGGACAGAGCCCTACGAGCAGTACTTC. Its protein is CASSLGTEPYEQYF. V gene TRBV5-5 combines with J gene TRBJ2-7; D perhaps matches TRBD1 (6 bases). The CDR3 length is 14 residues. The germline gives CDR1 SGHKS, CDR2 YYEKEE (reference sequence). The V end was cut by 0 bases, the J end by 2 bases, with 9 bases between.

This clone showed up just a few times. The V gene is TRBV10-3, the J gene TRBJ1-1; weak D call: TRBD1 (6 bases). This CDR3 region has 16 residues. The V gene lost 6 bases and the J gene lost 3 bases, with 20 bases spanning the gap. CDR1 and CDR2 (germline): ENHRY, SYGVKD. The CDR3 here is CAISRGATGWDTEAFF. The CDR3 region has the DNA TGTGCCATCAGCCGGGGGGCGACAGGATGGGACACTGAAGCTTTCTTT.

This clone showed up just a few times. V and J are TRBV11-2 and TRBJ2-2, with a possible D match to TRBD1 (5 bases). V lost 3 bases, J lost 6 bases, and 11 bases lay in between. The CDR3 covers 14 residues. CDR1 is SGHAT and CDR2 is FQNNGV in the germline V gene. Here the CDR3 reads CASSFDSSPGELFF. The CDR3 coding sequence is TGTGCCAGCAGCTTTGACAGTTCACCCGGGGAGCTGTTTTTT.

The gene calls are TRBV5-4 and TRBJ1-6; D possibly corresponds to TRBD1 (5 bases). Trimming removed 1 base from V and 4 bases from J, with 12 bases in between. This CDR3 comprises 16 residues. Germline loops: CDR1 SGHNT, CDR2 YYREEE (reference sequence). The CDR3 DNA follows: TGTGCCAGCAGCTTGTCGGGGGGTCGTTATAATTCACCCCTCCACTTT. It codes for CASSLSGGRYNSPLHF.